This T cell receptor (beta chain) derives from a study of shared clonotypes between healthy human individuals. CD45RO negativity and positive selection for CCR7 defined naive CD8 cells, a population that excluded terminally differentiated effector memory CD45RA+ cells. V lost 4 bases and J lost 0; bases outside the gene matches: 14. CDR3 size: 18 residues. Germline CDR1 SGHDT, CDR2 YYEEEE. Sorted subsets were amplified in replicate PCRs using about 200 ng DNA, around 30,000 T cell genomes. Authors' analysis steps: Filtering differed since immunoSEQ provided only junctions, with no quality scores. Measured with immunoSEQ multiplex PCR; TCRdb has only the in-frame clones, and not every one. V, J and clone size were drawn from that table, and D and trimming were deduced from the DNA. The sample has about 2.2 million clones; around 93% are singletons.

The sequenced material came from naive CD8+ T cells from PBMCs. The clonotype comes from a man younger than 35 in good health. Some clones in this sample may be carry-over from other donors' samples. The rearrangement links TRBV5-6 to TRBJ1-1; 8 bases agree with TRBD1. CDR3 nucleotides: TGTGCCAGCAGCCATTCGGTAGGGGGACAGGACCTGAACACTGAAGCTTTCTTT. Translated, it gives CASSHSVGGQDLNTEAFF.